This T cell receptor beta chain appears in the sequencing data of a study of T-cell memory formation after mild COVID-19. A note on this clonotype: Antigen specificity is unknown.

Broader study findings: Contracting clones localized mainly to CM and EM when CD4+ and mainly to EMRA when CD8+. Pre-infection memory harbored some responding clones, suggesting cross-reactive memory joined.

Constant-segment primers were used for 5'RACE, and the resulting TCR alpha and TCR beta cDNA libraries carried sample barcodes and UMIs. MiXCR, applied by TCRdb to the 5' RACE reads, yields one record per CDR3 protein. Seen here are 500,000 to 550,000 distinct CDR3 sequences, approximately 20% observed once, and the top ten hold approximately 12%. Germline V gives CDR1 LGHDT, CDR2 YNNKEL (reference sequence). The CDR3 consists of 15 residues. V lost 0 bases, J lost 7 bases, and 16 bases lay in between. The chain employs TRBV3-1 and TRBJ2-7; a possible D gene is TRBD1 (6 bases). This TCR was recovered from an adult woman who had mild COVID-19 (a few samples of this study predate the infection). Cell type and time point are not known. The sequencing input was PBMCs or a T cell subset sorted from them (not recorded which). CDR3 in amino acids: CASSQDGPLGGEQYF. DNA of the CDR3: TGTGCCAGCAGCCAAGATGGCCCCCTAGGGGGAGAGCAGTACTTC.